A single sample gave rise to the 21 T cell receptor beta chains below, sequenced in a study of beta chain features in type 1 diabetes. The investigators reverse transcribed all of the isolated RNA, so they sequenced expressed TCRB transcripts. Sequencing used immunoSEQ multiplex PCR; TCRdb keeps in-frame clones, though not all of them. The table records about 110,000 clones, around 40% of them present only once. The sample consisted of stem cell memory CD4+ T cells from blood. These TCRs come from a woman aged 18-30 years in good health.

The chain combines TRBV4-1 with TRBJ1-1; TRBD1 might be the D (6 bases). Trimming took 2 bases from V and 0 from J, leaving 10 bases between them. CDR3 length equals 15 residues. Germline V gives CDR1 MGHRA, CDR2 YSYEKL. The CDR3 sequence: CASSQLRGLNTEAFF. The CDR3 coding sequence is TGCGCCAGCAGCCAACTCAGGGGCCTGAACACTGAAGCTTTCTTT.

This clone turned up a few times. The chain combines TRBV18 with TRBJ2-7; 10 bases line up with TRBD1. The V gene's germline CDR1 is KGHSH and CDR2 LQKENI. The V segment lost 3 bases and the J segment 6 bases; nucleotides outside the gene matches: 5. The CDR3 consists of 14 residues. CDR3 sequence (DNA): TGTGCCAGCTCACCCTTGGGACAGGGGTCCGAGCAGTACTTC. It codes for CASSPLGQGSEQYF.

The chain couples TRBV2 to TRBJ2-1, with 10 bases matching TRBD2. The CDR3 extends over 15 amino acids. Germline CDR1 SNHLY, CDR2 FYNNEI. The junction had 10 bases not matched to a gene; V was cut back by 2 bases and J by 12 bases. The CDR3 coding sequence is TGTGCCAGCAGTGAAATGCAGCGGGAGGGCCGGGTGCAGTTCTTC. Its protein product is CASSEMQREGRVQFF.

This clone was observed a handful of times. The J gene is TRBJ2-7, the V gene TRBV27, with no clear D. The CDR3 length is 16 residues. Germline lookup yields CDR1 MNHEY and CDR2 SMNVEV (reference sequence). V dropped 3 bases and J dropped 2 bases, with 17 bases sitting between them. CDR3 protein: CASSFGAAAAAYEQYF. CDR3 coding DNA: TGTGCCAGCAGTTTTGGCGCCGCCGCGGCGGCCTACGAGCAGTACTTC.

The chain recombines TRBV9 with TRBJ2-3, with a weak D call TRBD2 (6 bases). Looked up from germline, CDR1 is SGDLS and CDR2 is YYNGEE. The CDR3 length is 14 residues. The V end was cut by 4 bases, the J end by 0 bases, with 9 bases between. The CDR3 DNA follows: TGTGCCAGCAGCTGGAGCGGGAGCACAGATACGCAGTATTTT. Translation gives CASSWSGSTDTQYF.

J is TRBJ2-7 and V is TRBV10-2, with a weak D call TRBD2 (6 bases). This CDR3 is built from 13 residues. V shed 6 bases and J shed 1 base, with 10 bases lying between them. The germline gives CDR1 WSHSY, CDR2 SAAADI. The CDR3: CASRRLGSYEQYF. The CDR3 DNA follows: TGCGCCAGCAGGCGACTAGGGTCCTACGAGCAGTACTTC.

V gene TRBV2 combines with J gene TRBJ2-2; TRBD2 matches at 10 bases. Germline CDR1 SNHLY, CDR2 FYNNEI. V was pared by 5 bases and J by 6 bases, with 6 bases of the junction left unmatched. The CDR3 totals 15 residues. Here the CDR3 DNA reads TGTGCCAGCAGTAGGCAGCGGGAGGGAGCCGGGGAGCTGTTTTTT. This translates into CASSRQREGAGELFF.

The V gene is TRBV18, the J gene TRBJ2-7; 8 bases align to TRBD2. J lost 3 bases, V lost 1 base, and 11 bases had no gene match. The germline V gene has CDR1 KGHSH and CDR2 LQKENI. There are 17 residues in the CDR3. This CDR3 is CASSPQLHFSGNYEQYF. Here the CDR3 DNA reads TGTGCCAGCTCACCACAACTACACTTTAGCGGGAACTACGAGCAGTACTTC.

J is TRBJ2-1 and V is TRBV11-2, with 10 nucleotides matching TRBD2. V dropped 1 base and J dropped 1; count of bases not matched to a gene: 10. The length of the CDR3 is 19 residues. CDR1 SGHAT and CDR2 FQNNGV come from the germline V gene. The DNA of the CDR3 is TGTGCCAGCAGCTTAGGGGGTCTTGGACTAGCGGCTTCCTACAATGAGCAGTTCTTC. Encoded protein: CASSLGGLGLAASYNEQFF.

The chain combines TRBV6-6 with TRBJ2-3, with D possibly being TRBD2 (6 bases). CDR3 length: 13 residues. Trimming removed 2 bases at V and 5 bases at J, with 8 bases between. Germline values: CDR1 MNHNY, CDR2 SVGAGI (reference sequence). This CDR3 reads CASSYGAGDTQYF. The CDR3 region has the DNA TGTGCCAGCAGTTACGGAGCGGGAGATACGCAGTATTTT.

CDR3 coding DNA: TGTGCCATGAGGGGGATGGGGGACACCGGGGAGCTGTTTTTT. Translating it yields CAMRGMGDTGELFF. V usage is TRBV10-3 and J usage is TRBJ2-2, with TRBD1 as a possible D gene (6 bases). Trimming left V 9 bases short and J 3 bases short, with 14 bases between. The CDR3 length is 14 residues. Germline V gene data show CDR1 as ENHRY and CDR2 as SYGVKD.

This clone has a handful of counts. J is TRBJ1-5 and V is TRBV27, with D possibly TRBD1 on 5 matching bases. The CDR3 covers 14 residues. Germline V gives CDR1 MNHEY, CDR2 SMNVEV (reference sequence). V lost 8 bases and J lost 5, with 16 bases in between. This chain's CDR3 is CASSTLGGYQPQHF. The CDR3 DNA is TGTGCCAGCTCTACTTTGGGGGGGTATCAGCCCCAGCATTTT.

This chain uses TRBV5-1 with TRBJ1-2; 9 nucleotides line up with TRBD1. CDR1 and CDR2 (germline): SGHRS, YFSETQ. V lost 3 bases and J lost 5; bases outside the gene matches: 5. The CDR3 contains 14 residues. CDR3 in amino acids: CASSWGDRAYGYTF. As DNA, the CDR3 is TGCGCCAGCAGCTGGGGGGACAGGGCTTATGGCTACACCTTC.

With respect to this clone: Compared with germline, one end of the junction differs, possibly owing to a read error. The gene calls are TRBV7-7 and TRBJ2-2; 7 bases agree with TRBD1. CDR3 length equals 16 residues. Germline CDR1 and CDR2: SSHAT and FNYEAQ (reference sequence). This chain's CDR3 is CASSPKRTGETGELFF. CDR3 nucleotide sequence: TGTGCTAGCAGCCCTAAGAGAACAGGGGAGACCGGGGAGCTGTTTTTT.

There are a few counts of this clone. This chain links TRBV7-8 with TRBJ1-2; 8 nucleotides align to TRBD1. Trimming removed 5 bases from V and 5 bases from J; junction bases left unmatched: 4. The CDR3 has 13 residues. Per the germline V gene, CDR1 is SGHVS and CDR2 is FQNEAQ. The CDR3 bases are TGTGCCAGCAGCCCCGGGACAGGATATGGCTACACCTTC. Its translation: CASSPGTGYGYTF. Using reference TRBV7-8 and TRBJ1-2 for the parts outside the CDR3, the full variable domain is GAGVSQSPRYKVAKRGQDVALRCDPISGHVSLFWYQQALGQGPEFLTYFQNEAQLDKSGLPSDRFFAERPEGSVSTLKIQRTQQEDSAVYLCASSPGTGYGYTFGSGTRLTVV.

This clone showed up just a few times. The chain links TRBV29-1 to TRBJ1-1; TRBD1 might be the D (5 bases). Germline V gives CDR1 SQVTM, CDR2 ANQGSEA. Trimming cost V 6 bases and J 5 bases, with 13 bases left between them. This CDR3 comprises 12 residues. CDR3 amino acids: CSVGSGGTEAFF. In DNA, the CDR3 is TGCAGCGTGGGTTCCGGGGGAACTGAAGCTTTCTTT.

This clone has a handful of counts. The chain combines TRBV5-1 with TRBJ2-5; D perhaps matches TRBD2 (5 bases). The V gene lost 0 bases and the J gene lost 2 bases, with 11 bases spanning the gap. The length of the CDR3 is 15 residues. Germline CDR1 is SGHRS and CDR2 is YFSETQ. In nucleotides, the CDR3 is TGCGCCAGCAGCTTGGTGGTTAGCGTGCAAGAGACCCAGTACTTC. Translation gives CASSLVVSVQETQYF.

This clone was seen a few times. The chain has TRBV11-2 and TRBJ1-1; 9 nucleotides align to TRBD1. The CDR3 contains 14 residues. From germline, CDR1 is SGHAT and CDR2 FQNNGV. The junction had 1 base not matched to a gene; V was cut back by 2 bases and J by 3 bases. CDR3 nucleotides: TGTGCCAGCAGCTTAAGGACAGGGGACACTGAAGCTTTCTTT. This translates into CASSLRTGDTEAFF. The full variable domain, in which reference TRBV11-2 and TRBJ1-1 provide the parts outside the CDR3, is EAGVAQSPRYKIIEKRQSVAFWCNPISGHATLYWYQQILGQGPKLLIQFQNNGVVDDSQLPKDRFSAERLKGVDSTLKIQPAKLEDSAVYLCASSLRTGDTEAFFGQGTRLTVV.

This clone was seen a handful of times. The chain uses TRBV30 and TRBJ1-2; D unclear. Trimming shortened V by 4 bases and J by 2 bases, and 11 bases separated the two germline ends. This CDR3 region has 13 residues. Germline V gene data show CDR1 as GTSNPN and CDR2 as SVGIG (reference sequence). This chain's CDR3 is CAWMRRTNYGYTF. In DNA, the CDR3 is TGTGCCTGGATGAGGCGCACCAACTATGGCTACACCTTC.

V usage is TRBV28 and J usage is TRBJ2-7; D is unclear. Per the germline V gene, CDR1 is MDHEN and CDR2 is SYDVKM. Trimming left V 5 bases short and J 3 bases short, with 8 bases between. CDR3 length: 12 amino acids. The CDR3 here is CASSVSVYEQYF. The CDR3 coding sequence is TGTGCCAGCAGTGTGTCAGTCTACGAGCAGTACTTC.

This clone has more than one count but fewer than ten. The chain uses TRBV7-8 and TRBJ1-5, with D perhaps TRBD1 (5 bases). With 2 bases removed from V and 3 bases from J, the gap between germline ends came to 8 bases. Germline V gene sequence: CDR1 SGHVS, CDR2 FQNEAQ. This CDR3 contains 14 residues. CDR3 region: CASSLRGPNQPQHF. In DNA, the CDR3 is TGTGCCAGCAGCTTAAGGGGCCCCAATCAGCCCCAGCATTTT.